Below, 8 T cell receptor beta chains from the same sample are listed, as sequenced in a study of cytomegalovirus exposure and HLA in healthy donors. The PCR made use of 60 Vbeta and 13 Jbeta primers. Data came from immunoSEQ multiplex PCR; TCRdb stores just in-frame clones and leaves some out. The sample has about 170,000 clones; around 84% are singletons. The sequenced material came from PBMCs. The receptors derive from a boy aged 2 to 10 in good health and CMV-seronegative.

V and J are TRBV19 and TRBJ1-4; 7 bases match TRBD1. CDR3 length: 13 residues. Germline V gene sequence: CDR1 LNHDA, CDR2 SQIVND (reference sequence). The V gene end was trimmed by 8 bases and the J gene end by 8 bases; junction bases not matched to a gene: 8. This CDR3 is CASSDRVEEKLFF. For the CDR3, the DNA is TGTGCCAGTTCCGACAGGGTAGAGGAAAAACTGTTTTTT.

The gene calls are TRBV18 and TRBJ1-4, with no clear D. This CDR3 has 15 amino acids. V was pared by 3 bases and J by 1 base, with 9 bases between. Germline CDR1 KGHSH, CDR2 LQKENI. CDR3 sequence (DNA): TGTGCCAGCTCACCGGACGGGAAAACTAATGAAAAACTGTTTTTT. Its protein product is CASSPDGKTNEKLFF.

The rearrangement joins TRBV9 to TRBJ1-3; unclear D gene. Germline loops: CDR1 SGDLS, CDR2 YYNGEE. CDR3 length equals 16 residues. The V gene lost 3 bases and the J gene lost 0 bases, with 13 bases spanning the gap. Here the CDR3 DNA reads TGTGCCAGCAGCGCCCTTACTTCCAACTCTGGAAACACCATATATTTT. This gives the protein CASSALTSNSGNTIYF.

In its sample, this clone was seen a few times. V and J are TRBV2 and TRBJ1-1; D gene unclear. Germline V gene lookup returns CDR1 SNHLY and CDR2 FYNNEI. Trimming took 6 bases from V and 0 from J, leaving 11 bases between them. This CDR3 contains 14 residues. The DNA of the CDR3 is TGTGCCAGCAGCGCGTCGGGGATGAACACTGAAGCTTTCTTT. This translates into CASSASGMNTEAFF.

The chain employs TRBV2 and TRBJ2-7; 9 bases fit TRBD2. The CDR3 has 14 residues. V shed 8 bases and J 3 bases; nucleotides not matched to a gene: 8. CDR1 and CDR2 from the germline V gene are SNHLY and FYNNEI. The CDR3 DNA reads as TGTGCCAGCCTGGCTCTAGCGGGATACTACGAGCAGTACTTC. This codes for CASLALAGYYEQYF.

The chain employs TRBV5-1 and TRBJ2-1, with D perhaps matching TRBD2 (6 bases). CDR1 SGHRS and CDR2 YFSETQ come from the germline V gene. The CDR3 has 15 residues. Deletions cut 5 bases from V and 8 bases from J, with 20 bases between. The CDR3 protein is CASRDIGRNIHEQFF. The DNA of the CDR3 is TGCGCCAGCAGGGATATCGGGAGAAATATACATGAGCAGTTCTTC.

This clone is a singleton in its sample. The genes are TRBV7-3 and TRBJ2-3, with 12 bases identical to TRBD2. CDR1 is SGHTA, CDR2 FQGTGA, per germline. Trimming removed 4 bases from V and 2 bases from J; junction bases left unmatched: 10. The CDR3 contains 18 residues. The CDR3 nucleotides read TGTGCCAGCAGCTCACGGACTAGCGGGACCGGACCCACAGATACGCAGTATTTT. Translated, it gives CASSSRTSGTGPTDTQYF. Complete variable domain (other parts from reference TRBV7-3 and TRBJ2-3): GAGVSQTPSNKVTEKGKYVELRCDPISGHTALYWYRQSLGQGPEFLIYFQGTGAADDSGLPNDRFFAVRPEGSVSTLKIQRTERGDSAVYLCASSSRTSGTGPTDTQYFGPGTRLTVL.

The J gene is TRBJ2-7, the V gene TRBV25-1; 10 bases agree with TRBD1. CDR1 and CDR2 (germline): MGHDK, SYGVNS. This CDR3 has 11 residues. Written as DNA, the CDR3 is TGTGACCGGACAGGGGGTGACGAGCAGTACGTC. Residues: CDRTGGDEQYV.